The next 22 T cell receptor beta chains were all read from a single sample in a study of T cell repertoires in aging, cancer and after chemotherapy. TCR beta rearrangements were amplified from peripheral blood genomic DNA. Rearranged V-D-J TRB sequences were amplified with a mixed TRB-A/B primer pool. Each CDR3 protein gets one entry after TCRdb re-called the multiplex PCR reads with MiXCR. The table has about 3,300 distinct CDR3 sequences, roughly 26% seen once. The sequenced sample was blood. The receptors here all came from a human donor with a solid tumor.

This clonotype is labeled large. This chain connects TRBV29-1 to TRBJ2-5; D might be TRBD1 or TRBD2, each matching 5 bases. V was shortened by 6 bases and J by 1 base, with 12 bases between the two germline ends. This CDR3 is built from 13 residues. Germline CDR1 reads SQVTM; CDR2 reads ANQGSEA. DNA for the CDR3: TGCAGCGTGGGGAAGAGGGGCCAAGAGACCCAGTACTTC. Amino acids: CSVGKRGQETQYF.

This clonotype is categorized as medium-sized. The V call is TRBV12-3 or TRBV12-4, the J call TRBJ2-1; D is possibly TRBD1 (5 bases). Between the trimmed V and J ends, which lost 8 bases and 6 bases, there was a span of 14 bases. The CDR3 totals 13 residues. In nucleotides, the CDR3 is TGTGCCAGCGGGGCGACAGATCGCAATGAGCAGTTCTTC. Protein sequence: CASGATDRNEQFF.

This clonotype has at least ten counts. This chain links TRBV7-9 with TRBJ1-1; D is undetermined. V was trimmed by 9 bases and J by 2 bases, leaving 10 bases between them. Germline CDR1 SEHNR, CDR2 FQNEAQ (reference sequence). The CDR3 contains 12 residues. In DNA form, the CDR3 reads TGTGCCAGTCGGAGCAGCAACACTGAAGCTTTCTTT. As protein: CASRSSNTEAFF.

Relative to its sample, this clonotype is medium-sized. CDR3 amino acids: CASSKTGGETEAFF. In DNA form, the CDR3 reads TGTGCCAGTAGTAAGACAGGGGGCGAAACTGAAGCTTTCTTT. The V call is TRBV19, the J call TRBJ1-1; 10 bases line up with TRBD1. The trim removed 4 bases at V and 5 bases at J, leaving 4 bases unmatched. In germline, CDR1 is LNHDA, CDR2 SQIVND (reference sequence). There are 14 residues in the CDR3.

Judged by abundance, this clonotype is medium-sized. This chain joins TRBV6-5 and TRBJ2-1; 10 nucleotides line up with TRBD2. The J segment lost 4 bases and the V segment lost 5 bases, leaving 8 bases of the junction unmatched. The CDR3 has 16 amino acids. Germline V lookup: CDR1 MNHEY, CDR2 SVGAGI. The CDR3: CASSRTSGRGYNEQFF. Here the CDR3 DNA reads TGTGCCAGCAGTAGGACTAGCGGCCGGGGTTACAATGAGCAGTTCTTC.

The rearrangement joins TRBV7-6 to TRBJ2-7; 7 bases match TRBD1. CDR1 and CDR2 from the germline V gene are SGHVS and FNYEAQ. The CDR3 sequence is 15 residues long. V was clipped by 0 bases and J by 4 bases; unmatched bases: 6. The CDR3 bases are TGTGCCAGCAGCTTAGCTACAGGGGTTATGTACGAGCAGTACTTC. It encodes CASSLATGVMYEQYF. Supplemented by reference TRBV7-6 and TRBJ2-7, the full variable domain reads GAGVSQSPRYKVTKRGQDVALRCDPISGHVSLYWYRQALGQGPEFLTYFNYEAQQDKSGLPNDRFSAERPEGSISTLTIQRTEQRDSAMYRCASSLATGVMYEQYFGPGTRLTVT.

Judged by abundance, this clonotype is medium-sized. The V and J genes are TRBV18 and TRBJ2-5, with unresolved D. The CDR3 runs 12 residues. CDR1 is KGHSH and CDR2 is LQKENI in the germline V gene. Trimming stripped 3 bases from V and 5 bases from J, with 7 bases between. Here the CDR3 DNA reads TGTGCCAGCTCACCGTCCCTGGAGACCCAGTACTTC. Translated, it gives CASSPSLETQYF.

This clonotype was seen a few times. The gene calls are TRBV4-3 and TRBJ2-7, with TRBD1 matching 7 bases. The V gene's germline CDR1 is LGHNA and CDR2 YSLEER. The CDR3 spans 15 residues. With 1 base clipped from V and 3 bases from J, the junction kept 6 bases outside the gene matches. The CDR3 reads CASSQATGVVYEQYF. The CDR3 DNA follows: TGCGCCAGCAGCCAAGCAACAGGGGTCGTCTACGAGCAGTACTTC.

By proportion, this clonotype is medium-sized. The V call is TRBV6-5, the J call TRBJ1-6, with a weak D call TRBD1 (6 bases). V dropped 6 bases and J dropped 7 bases, with 13 bases sitting between them. Germline lookup yields CDR1 MNHEY and CDR2 SVGAGI. The CDR3 loop spans 14 amino acids. This CDR3 reads CASRPGQGNSPLHF. CDR3 coding DNA: TGTGCCAGCAGACCTGGGCAGGGGAATTCACCCCTCCACTTT.

In this sample, this clonotype is medium-sized. The chain uses TRBV6-5 and TRBJ2-6; D remains unclear. V lost 1 base to trimming and J lost 0 bases, with 10 bases between them. The germline CDR1 and CDR2 sequences are MNHEY and SVGAGI. The CDR3 loop spans 17 amino acids. CDR3 nucleotides: TGTGCCAGCAGTTACTTTGTGGGGTCCTCTGGGGCCAACGTCCTGACTTTC. It encodes CASSYFVGSSGANVLTF.

The rearrangement joins TRBV4-2 to TRBJ2-3; 11 bases fit TRBD2. Losses at the gene ends were 2 bases for V and 2 bases for J; bases not matched to a gene: 3. Germline CDR1 reads LGHNA; CDR2 reads YNFKEQ. CDR3 size: 16 residues. CDR3 sequence: CASSQTLAGVTDTQYF. The CDR3 DNA follows: TGTGCCAGCAGCCAAACACTAGCGGGGGTCACAGATACGCAGTATTTT.

This clonotype was observed a handful of times. The genes are TRBV28 and TRBJ1-2; D unresolved. Germline CDR1 and CDR2: MDHEN and SYDVKM. The CDR3 loop spans 15 amino acids. With 5 bases removed from V and 8 bases from J, the gap between germline ends came to 21 bases. The CDR3 DNA follows: TGTGCCAGCAGTGTCGTCCACAGTACCAACGACGGCTACACCTTC. As protein: CASSVVHSTNDGYTF.

The genes are TRBV20-1 and TRBJ2-1; D may be TRBD1 (6 bases). V dropped 6 bases and J dropped 2 bases, with 14 bases sitting between them. This CDR3 comprises 14 residues. Germline V lookup: CDR1 DFQATT, CDR2 SNEGSKA (reference sequence). CDR3 in DNA: TGCAGTGCGGAACAGGGTCTAACCTACAATGAGCAGTTCTTC. As protein: CSAEQGLTYNEQFF.

This clonotype is labeled as medium-sized. The chain couples TRBV5-5 to TRBJ2-7; possibly TRBD2 for D (5 bases). The CDR3 is 13 residues long. Germline V gene sequence: CDR1 SGHKS, CDR2 YYEKEE (reference sequence). Trimming took off 4 bases at V and 4 bases at J, with 12 bases between the two ends. The CDR3 nucleotides read TGTGCCAGCAGCCGAGGGCCGGGGTACGAGCAGTACTTC. It encodes CASSRGPGYEQYF.

Judged by abundance, this clonotype is medium-sized. This chain joins TRBV27 and TRBJ2-3; D ambiguous. Germline CDR1 MNHEY, CDR2 SMNVEV (reference sequence). There are 13 residues in the CDR3. Trimming took off 5 bases at V and 4 bases at J, with 10 bases between the two ends. The CDR3 reads CASSPLPPDTQYF. The CDR3 DNA reads TGTGCCAGCAGTCCCCTTCCCCCAGATACGCAGTATTTT.

The chain carries TRBV20-1 and TRBJ1-6; D gene unclear. Per the germline V gene, CDR1 is DFQATT and CDR2 is SNEGSKA (reference sequence). V dropped 1 base and J dropped 0 bases, with 10 bases sitting between them. The CDR3 covers 16 residues. As DNA, the CDR3 is TGCAGTGCTAGAGTTTGGGAGAGCTCCTATAATTCACCCCTCCACTTT. Its protein is CSARVWESSYNSPLHF.

By frequency in the sample, this clonotype is medium-sized (0.01 to 0.1%). V gene TRBV19 combines with J gene TRBJ2-3; a weak D match, TRBD1 (6 bases). V lost 4 bases and J 4 bases, leaving 15 bases between the germline ends. The CDR3 spans 15 residues. Per germline, CDR1 LNHDA and CDR2 SQIVND (reference sequence). In nucleotides, the CDR3 is TGTGCCAGTAGTAGGTCTGCAGGGGAAGCAGATACGCAGTATTTT. Translation gives CASSRSAGEADTQYF.

This clonotype is termed medium-sized. The chain links TRBV5-4 to TRBJ2-1, with 8 bases identical to TRBD2. CDR1 SGHNT and CDR2 YYREEE come from the germline V gene (reference sequence). V shed 4 bases, J shed 3 bases, and the junction held 15 bases outside the gene matches. The CDR3 has 18 amino acids. The CDR3: CASSPSGGALDLYNEQFF. For the CDR3, the DNA is TGTGCCAGCAGCCCCAGCGGGGGAGCGCTCGACCTCTACAATGAGCAGTTCTTC.

The rearrangement uses TRBV20-1 and TRBJ1-2, with TRBD1 identical over 7 bases. The CDR3 totals 14 residues. Germline values: CDR1 DFQATT, CDR2 SNEGSKA (reference sequence). V lost 4 bases to trimming and J lost 2 bases; unmatched junction nucleotides: 7. CDR3 protein: CSANPLDRNYGYTF. The CDR3 DNA reads TGCAGTGCTAATCCCTTGGACAGGAACTATGGCTACACCTTC.

By share of the sample, this clonotype is medium-sized. CDR3 residues: CASSLANWEGVKGPSGNTIYF. The CDR3 DNA reads TGTGCCAGCAGCTTGGCTAACTGGGAGGGCGTCAAAGGCCCCTCTGGAAACACCATATATTTT. The rearrangement links TRBV5-6 to TRBJ1-3; D call uncertain. The CDR3 has 21 residues. V was cut by 0 bases and J by 0 bases, with 25 bases left in between. Germline loops: CDR1 SGHDT, CDR2 YYEEEE.

By share of the sample, this clonotype is medium-sized (0.01 to 0.1%). The CDR3 loop is CASSIRYREAGNTIYF. CDR3 DNA sequence: TGTGCCAGTAGTATAAGGTATCGGGAGGCTGGAAACACCATATATTTT. The rearrangement joins TRBV19 to TRBJ1-3, with D hard to call. The CDR3 covers 16 residues. From germline, CDR1 is LNHDA and CDR2 SQIVND (reference sequence). Trimming cost V 2 bases and J 2 bases, with 13 bases left between them.

The genes are TRBV20-1 and TRBJ1-2, with D possibly being TRBD1 (5 bases). Trimming stripped 6 bases from V and 8 bases from J, with 22 bases between. Germline V gives CDR1 DFQATT, CDR2 SNEGSKA (reference sequence). The CDR3 is 14 amino acids. The CDR3 spells CSAPFYDRADGYTF. As DNA, the CDR3 is TGCAGTGCCCCATTCTACGACAGAGCGGACGGCTACACCTTC.